The clone carrying this TCR beta chain was seen a handful of times. The target antigen is unknown. TCR beta libraries were built with iRepertoire HTBI primers and Arm-PCR of CDR3 regions. As handled by the study authors: Across samples, more than 55 TRBV and about 15 TRBJ segments were found. TCRdb called the multiplex PCR reads again in MiXCR, with one record for every CDR3 protein. The V and J calls were determined by TCRdb, not by the authors. This table has 650,000 to 850,000 distinct CDR3 sequences, around 30% appearing once. The data originate from a study of regulatory T cells in long-lasting Graves disease. Turning to the study itself: Those with persistent Graves' disease had received antithyroid drugs for over 5 years with positive TSH receptor antibodies.

With 3 bases removed from V and 1 base from J, the gap between germline ends came to 13 bases. This CDR3 has 16 residues. Time point given: persistent/refractory GD, antithyroid drugs over 5 years with positive TRAb. The authors made the TCR library using RNA they extracted from PBMCs. General study findings and limits: Accuracy may have been reduced by the small sample size. There was favoring of TRBV28, TRBJ1-2 and TRBJ2-5 in persistent disease.

This sample comprised peripheral blood mononuclear cells (PBMCs), obtained when the disease was refractory, from a patient treated with antithyroid drugs. The receptor was isolated from a female donor with Graves disease. The rearrangement uses TRBV12-3 or TRBV12-4 and TRBJ2-1; D is possibly TRBD1 (6 bases). CDR3 amino acids: CASSLAAGDSYNEQFF. CDR3 coding DNA: TGTGCCAGCAGTTTGGCGGCAGGGGATTCCTACAATGAGCAGTTCTTC.